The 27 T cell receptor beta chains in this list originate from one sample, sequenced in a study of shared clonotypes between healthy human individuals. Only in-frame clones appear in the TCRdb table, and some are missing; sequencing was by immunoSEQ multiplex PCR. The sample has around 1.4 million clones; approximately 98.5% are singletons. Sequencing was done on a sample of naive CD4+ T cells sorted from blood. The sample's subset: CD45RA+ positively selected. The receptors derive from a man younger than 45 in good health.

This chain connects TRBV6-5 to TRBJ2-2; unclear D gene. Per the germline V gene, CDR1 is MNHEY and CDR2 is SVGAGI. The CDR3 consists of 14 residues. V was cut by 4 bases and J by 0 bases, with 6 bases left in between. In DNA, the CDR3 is TGTGCCAGCAGTTTGGCAGCGAACACCGGGGAGCTGTTTTTT. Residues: CASSLAANTGELFF.

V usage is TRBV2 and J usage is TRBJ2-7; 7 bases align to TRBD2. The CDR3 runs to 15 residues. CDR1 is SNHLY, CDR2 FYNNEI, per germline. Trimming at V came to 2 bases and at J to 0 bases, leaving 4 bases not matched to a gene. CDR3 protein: CASSESTSSSYEQYF. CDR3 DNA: TGTGCCAGCAGTGAATCGACTAGCAGCTCCTACGAGCAGTACTTC.

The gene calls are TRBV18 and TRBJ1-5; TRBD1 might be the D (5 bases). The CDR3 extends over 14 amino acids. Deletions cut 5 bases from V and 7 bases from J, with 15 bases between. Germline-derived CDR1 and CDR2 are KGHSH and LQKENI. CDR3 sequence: CASSATVGDQPQHF. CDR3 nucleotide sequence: TGTGCCAGCTCAGCGACAGTAGGGGACCAGCCCCAGCATTTT.

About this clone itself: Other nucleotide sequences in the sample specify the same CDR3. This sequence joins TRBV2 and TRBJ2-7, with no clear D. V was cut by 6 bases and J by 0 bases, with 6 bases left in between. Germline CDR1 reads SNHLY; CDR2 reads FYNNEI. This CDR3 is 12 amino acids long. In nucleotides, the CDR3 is TGTGCCAGCAGCGCCCTCTCCTACGAGCAGTACTTC. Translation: CASSALSYEQYF.

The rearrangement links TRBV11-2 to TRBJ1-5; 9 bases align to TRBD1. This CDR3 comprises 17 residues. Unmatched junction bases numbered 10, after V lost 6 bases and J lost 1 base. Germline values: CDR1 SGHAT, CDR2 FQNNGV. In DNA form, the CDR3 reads TGTGCCAGCAGTCGCGGACAGGGGAGCGGGAGCAATCAGCCCCAGCATTTT. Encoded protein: CASSRGQGSGSNQPQHF.

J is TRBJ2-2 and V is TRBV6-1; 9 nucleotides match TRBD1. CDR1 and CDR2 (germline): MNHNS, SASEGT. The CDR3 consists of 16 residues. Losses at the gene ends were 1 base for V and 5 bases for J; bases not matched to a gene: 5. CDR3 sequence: CASSEGTGVWTGELFF. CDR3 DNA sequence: TGTGCCAGCAGTGAAGGGACAGGGGTGTGGACCGGGGAGCTGTTTTTT.

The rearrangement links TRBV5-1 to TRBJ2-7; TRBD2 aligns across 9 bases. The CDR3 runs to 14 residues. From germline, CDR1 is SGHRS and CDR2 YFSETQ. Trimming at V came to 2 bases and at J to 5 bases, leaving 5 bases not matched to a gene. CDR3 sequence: CASSFLAGSHEQYF. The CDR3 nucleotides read TGCGCCAGCAGCTTCCTAGCGGGAAGCCACGAGCAGTACTTC.

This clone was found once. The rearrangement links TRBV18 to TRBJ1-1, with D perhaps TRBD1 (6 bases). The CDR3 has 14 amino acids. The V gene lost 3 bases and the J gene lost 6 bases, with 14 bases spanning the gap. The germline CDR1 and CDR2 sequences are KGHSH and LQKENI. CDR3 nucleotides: TGTGCCAGCTCACCTACGGGGGCTACGGCTGAAGCTTTCTTT. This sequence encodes CASSPTGATAEAFF.

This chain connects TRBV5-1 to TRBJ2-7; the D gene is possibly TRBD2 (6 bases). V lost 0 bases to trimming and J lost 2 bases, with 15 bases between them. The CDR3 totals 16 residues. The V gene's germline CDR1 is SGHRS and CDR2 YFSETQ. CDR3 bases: TGCGCCAGCAGCTTGGCCGCCCTAGCGTCTGCCTACGAGCAGTACTTC. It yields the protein CASSLAALASAYEQYF.

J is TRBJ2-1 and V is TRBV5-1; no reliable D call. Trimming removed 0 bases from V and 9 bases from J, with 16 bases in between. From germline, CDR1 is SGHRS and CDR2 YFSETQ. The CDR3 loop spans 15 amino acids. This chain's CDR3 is CASSLGWLDGVEQFF. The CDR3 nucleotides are TGCGCCAGCAGCTTGGGGTGGCTAGACGGCGTTGAGCAGTTCTTC.

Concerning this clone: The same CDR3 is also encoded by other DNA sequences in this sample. The CDR3 nucleotides are TGTGCCAGCAGCCTGGTGGGGGAGACCCAGTACTTC. It yields the protein CASSLVGETQYF. This chain joins TRBV7-9 and TRBJ2-5; D not certain. This CDR3 is built from 12 residues. The germline V and J ends were trimmed by 5 bases and 5 bases, with 9 bases remaining between them. Germline V lookup: CDR1 SEHNR, CDR2 FQNEAQ (reference sequence).

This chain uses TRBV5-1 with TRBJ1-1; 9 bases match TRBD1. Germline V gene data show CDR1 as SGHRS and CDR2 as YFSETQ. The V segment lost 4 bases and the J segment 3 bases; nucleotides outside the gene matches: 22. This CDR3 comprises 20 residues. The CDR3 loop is CASSQLQGAHLVLEDTEAFF. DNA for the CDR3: TGCGCCAGCAGCCAACTACAGGGGGCGCATTTGGTTCTGGAGGACACTGAAGCTTTCTTT.

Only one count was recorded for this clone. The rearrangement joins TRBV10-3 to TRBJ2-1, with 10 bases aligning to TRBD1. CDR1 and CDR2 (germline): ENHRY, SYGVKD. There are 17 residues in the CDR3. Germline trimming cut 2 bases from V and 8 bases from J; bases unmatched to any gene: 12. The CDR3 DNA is TGTGCCATCAGTGAGGATCGACAGGGGGCGAATCGCGATGAGCAGTTCTTC. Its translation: CAISEDRQGANRDEQFF.

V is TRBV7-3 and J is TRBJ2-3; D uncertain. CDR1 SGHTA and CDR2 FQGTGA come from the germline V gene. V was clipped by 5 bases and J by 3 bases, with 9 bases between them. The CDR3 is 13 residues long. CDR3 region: CASSVAGTDTQYF. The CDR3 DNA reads TGTGCCAGCAGCGTTGCCGGGACAGATACGCAGTATTTT.

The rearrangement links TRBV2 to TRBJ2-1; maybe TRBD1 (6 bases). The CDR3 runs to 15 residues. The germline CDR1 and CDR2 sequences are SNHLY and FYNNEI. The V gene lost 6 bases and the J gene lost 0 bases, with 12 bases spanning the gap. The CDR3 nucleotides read TGTGCCAGCAGGGACAGATTAAGCTCCTACAATGAGCAGTTCTTC. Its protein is CASRDRLSSYNEQFF.

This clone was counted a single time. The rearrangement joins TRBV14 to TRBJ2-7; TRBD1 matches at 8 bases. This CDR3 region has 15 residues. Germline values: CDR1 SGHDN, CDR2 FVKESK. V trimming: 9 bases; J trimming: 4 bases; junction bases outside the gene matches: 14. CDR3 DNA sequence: TGTGCCAGAAAAGGCTGCCCGACAGGGGAATACGAGCAGTACTTC. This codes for CARKGCPTGEYEQYF.

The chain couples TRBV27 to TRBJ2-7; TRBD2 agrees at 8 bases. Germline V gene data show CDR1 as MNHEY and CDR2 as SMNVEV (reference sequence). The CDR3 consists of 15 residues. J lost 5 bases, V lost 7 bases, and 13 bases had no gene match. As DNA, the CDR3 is TGTGCCAGCAAAACAAGCGGGAGAGGCACCCACGAGCAGTACTTC. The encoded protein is CASKTSGRGTHEQYF.

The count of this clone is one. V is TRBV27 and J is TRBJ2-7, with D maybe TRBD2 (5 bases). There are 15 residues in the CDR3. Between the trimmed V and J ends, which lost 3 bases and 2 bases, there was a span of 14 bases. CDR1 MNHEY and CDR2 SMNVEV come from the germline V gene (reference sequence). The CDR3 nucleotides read TGTGCCAGCAGTTTTATCGGGATCCCTACCTACGAGCAGTACTTC. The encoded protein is CASSFIGIPTYEQYF.

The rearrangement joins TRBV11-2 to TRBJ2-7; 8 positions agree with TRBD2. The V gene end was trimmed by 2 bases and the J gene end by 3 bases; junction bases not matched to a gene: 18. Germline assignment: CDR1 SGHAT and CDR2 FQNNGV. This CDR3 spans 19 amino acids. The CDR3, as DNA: TGTGCCAGCAGCTTAAAAATGATACGTAACGGAGCGGGAGACTACGAGCAGTACTTC. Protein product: CASSLKMIRNGAGDYEQYF.

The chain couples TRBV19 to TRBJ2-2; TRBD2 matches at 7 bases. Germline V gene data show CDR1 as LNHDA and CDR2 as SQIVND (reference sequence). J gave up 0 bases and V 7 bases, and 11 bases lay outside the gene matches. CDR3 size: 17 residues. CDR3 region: CASTPRSSGTNTGELFF. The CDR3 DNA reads TGTGCCAGTACCCCGCGGTCTAGCGGTACGAACACCGGGGAGCTGTTTTTT.

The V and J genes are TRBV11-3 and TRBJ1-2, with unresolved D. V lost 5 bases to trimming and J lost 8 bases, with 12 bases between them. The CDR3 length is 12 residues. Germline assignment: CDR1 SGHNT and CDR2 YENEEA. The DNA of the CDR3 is TGTGCCAGCAGCACACCAGCGAAGGGCTACACCTTC. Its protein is CASSTPAKGYTF. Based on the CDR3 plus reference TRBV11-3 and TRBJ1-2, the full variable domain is EAGVVQSPRYKIIEKKQPVAFWCNPISGHNTLYWYLQNLGQGPELLIRYENEEAVDDSQLPKDRFSAERLKGVDSTLKIQPAELGDSAVYLCASSTPAKGYTFGSGTRLTVV.

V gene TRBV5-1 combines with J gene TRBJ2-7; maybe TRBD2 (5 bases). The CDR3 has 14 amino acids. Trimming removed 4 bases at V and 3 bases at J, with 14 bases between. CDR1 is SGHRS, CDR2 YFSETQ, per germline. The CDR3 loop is CASSPAGIFYEQYF. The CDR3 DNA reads TGCGCCAGCAGCCCGGCGGGCATTTTCTACGAGCAGTACTTC.

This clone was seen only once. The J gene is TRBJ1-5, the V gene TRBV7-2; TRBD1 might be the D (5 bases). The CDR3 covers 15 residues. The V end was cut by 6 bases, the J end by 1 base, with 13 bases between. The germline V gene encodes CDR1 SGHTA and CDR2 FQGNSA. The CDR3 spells CASRSGGLSNQPQHF. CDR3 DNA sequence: TGTGCCAGCAGGTCGGGGGGTTTGAGCAATCAGCCCCAGCATTTT.

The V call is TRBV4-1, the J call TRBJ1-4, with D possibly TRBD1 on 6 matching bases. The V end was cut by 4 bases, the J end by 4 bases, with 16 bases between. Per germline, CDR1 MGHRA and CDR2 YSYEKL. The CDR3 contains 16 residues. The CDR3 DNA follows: TGCGCCAGCAGCCCCAAGGGGGGGCAGCTTAATGAAAAACTGTTTTTT. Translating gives CASSPKGGQLNEKLFF.

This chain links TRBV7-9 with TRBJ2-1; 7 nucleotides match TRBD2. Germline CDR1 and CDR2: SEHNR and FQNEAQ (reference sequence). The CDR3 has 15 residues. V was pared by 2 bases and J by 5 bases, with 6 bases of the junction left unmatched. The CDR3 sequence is CASSLLGLVNNEQFF. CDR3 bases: TGTGCCAGCAGCTTATTAGGACTAGTGAACAATGAGCAGTTCTTC.

CDR3 residues: CATGRGDRPTGELFF. CDR3 nucleotides: TGTGCCACTGGACGAGGGGACAGACCCACCGGGGAGCTGTTTTTT. This rearrangement joins TRBV19 to TRBJ2-2; 7 nucleotides agree with TRBD1. The CDR3 spans 15 residues. V lost 10 bases to trimming and J lost 4 bases; unmatched junction nucleotides: 12. The V gene's germline CDR1 is LNHDA and CDR2 SQIVND (reference sequence).

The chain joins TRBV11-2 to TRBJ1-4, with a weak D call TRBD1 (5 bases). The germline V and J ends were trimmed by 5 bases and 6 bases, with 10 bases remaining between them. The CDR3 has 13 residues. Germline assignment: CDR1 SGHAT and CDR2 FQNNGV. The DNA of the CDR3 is TGTGCCAGCAGCCCCGGGGCCGATGAAAAACTGTTTTTT. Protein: CASSPGADEKLFF.